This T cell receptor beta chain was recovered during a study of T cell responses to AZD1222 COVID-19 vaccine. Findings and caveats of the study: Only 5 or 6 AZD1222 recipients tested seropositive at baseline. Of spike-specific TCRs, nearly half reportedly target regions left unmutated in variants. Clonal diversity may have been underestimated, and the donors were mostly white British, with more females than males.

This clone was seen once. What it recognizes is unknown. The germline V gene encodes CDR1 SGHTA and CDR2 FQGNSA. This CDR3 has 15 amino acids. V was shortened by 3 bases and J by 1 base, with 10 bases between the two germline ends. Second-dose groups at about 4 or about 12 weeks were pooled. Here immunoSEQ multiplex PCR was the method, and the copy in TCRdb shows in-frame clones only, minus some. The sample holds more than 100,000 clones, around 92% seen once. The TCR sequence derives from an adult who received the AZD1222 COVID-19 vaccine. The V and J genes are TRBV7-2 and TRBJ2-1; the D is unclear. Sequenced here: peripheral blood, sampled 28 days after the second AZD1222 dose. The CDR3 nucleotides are TGTGCCAGCAGCTTTGCCTATCCATCCTACAATGAGCAGTTCTTC. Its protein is CASSFAYPSYNEQFF.